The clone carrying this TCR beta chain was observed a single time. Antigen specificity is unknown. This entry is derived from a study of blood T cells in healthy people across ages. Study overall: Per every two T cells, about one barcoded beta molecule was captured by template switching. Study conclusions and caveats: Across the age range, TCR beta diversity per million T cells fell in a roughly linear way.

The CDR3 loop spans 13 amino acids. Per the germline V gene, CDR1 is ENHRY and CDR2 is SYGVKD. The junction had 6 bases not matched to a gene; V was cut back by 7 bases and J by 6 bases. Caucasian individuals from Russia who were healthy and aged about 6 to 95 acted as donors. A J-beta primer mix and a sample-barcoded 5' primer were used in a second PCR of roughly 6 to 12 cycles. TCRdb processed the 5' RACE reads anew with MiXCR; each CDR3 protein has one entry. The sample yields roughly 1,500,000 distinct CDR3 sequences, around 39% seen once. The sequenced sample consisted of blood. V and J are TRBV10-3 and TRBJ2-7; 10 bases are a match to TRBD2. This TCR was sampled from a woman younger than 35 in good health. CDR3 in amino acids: CAINLAGGFEQYF. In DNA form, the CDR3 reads TGTGCCATCAACTTAGCGGGGGGCTTCGAGCAGTACTTC.